Presented here are 22 T cell receptor beta chains from one specimen sequenced in a study of blood T cell repertoires in COVID-19. The protocol was immunoSEQ multiplex PCR, while the TCRdb copy is restricted to in-frame clones and leaves out a portion. The sample holds 250,000 to 350,000 clones, over 75% seen once. The sequenced material came from PBMCs or T cells enriched from blood (not recorded which). The receptors derive from a young woman who had recovered from COVID-19.

The genes are TRBV3-1 (or the pseudogene TRBV3-2) and TRBJ1-1; a possible D gene is TRBD1 (5 bases). With 4 bases removed from V and 0 bases from J, the gap between germline ends came to 12 bases. CDR3 length: 15 residues. Germline CDR1 and CDR2: LGHDT and YNNKEL (reference sequence). Written as DNA, the CDR3 is TGTGCCAGCAGCCCCCGGGGGGTGATGAACACTGAAGCTTTCTTT. Its translation is CASSPRGVMNTEAFF.

This chain links TRBV19 with TRBJ1-1; the match to TRBD1 covers 7 bases. Trimming took 4 bases from V and 4 from J; bases not matched to a gene: 18. Germline lookup yields CDR1 LNHDA and CDR2 SQIVND (reference sequence). This CDR3 contains 18 residues. Written as DNA, the CDR3 is TGTGCCAGTAGTAAGATTCGGTGGGCAGGGGGTTTGAGCACTGAAGCTTTCTTT. Protein sequence: CASSKIRWAGGLSTEAFF.

The genes are TRBV5-5 and TRBJ1-1; D not resolved. Germline assignment: CDR1 SGHKS and CDR2 YYEKEE (reference sequence). The CDR3 runs to 14 residues. Trimming cost V 0 bases and J 4 bases, with 10 bases left between them. In DNA form, the CDR3 reads TGTGCCAGCAGCTTGGAAGGTGGCGGCACTGAAGCTTTCTTT. Protein: CASSLEGGGTEAFF. Full variable domain (outside the CDR3, taken from reference TRBV5-5 and TRBJ1-1): DAGVTQSPTHLIKTRGQQVTLRCSPISGHKSVSWYQQVLGQGPQFIFQYYEKEERGRGNFPDRFSARQFPNYSSELNVNALLLGDSALYLCASSLEGGGTEAFFGQGTRLTVV.

In this sample, this clone turned up a few times. This chain uses TRBV7-6 with TRBJ1-6; 10 bases line up with TRBD1. This CDR3 has 17 amino acids. V was pared by 0 bases and J by 4 bases, with 3 bases of the junction left unmatched. The germline V gene encodes CDR1 SGHVS and CDR2 FNYEAQ. CDR3 protein: CASSLAGTGAYNSPLHF. The CDR3 DNA follows: TGTGCCAGCAGCTTAGCCGGGACAGGGGCGTATAATTCACCCCTCCACTTT.

The gene calls are TRBV20-1 and TRBJ2-1; D perhaps matches TRBD2 (6 bases). CDR3 length: 14 amino acids. Germline-derived CDR1 and CDR2 are DFQATT and SNEGSKA (reference sequence). Trimming took off 3 bases at V and 6 bases at J, with 15 bases between the two ends. As DNA, the CDR3 is TGCAGTGCTAGTCTAGGGGACTTCTTCAATGAGCAGTTCTTC. It is translated as CSASLGDFFNEQFF.

The CDR3 loop is CSVERRETDYEQYF. CDR3 sequence (DNA): TGCAGCGTTGAACGGCGGGAGACCGACTACGAGCAGTACTTC. The chain employs TRBV29-1 and TRBJ2-7; 7 bases map to TRBD2. The CDR3 sequence is 14 residues long. Losses at the gene ends were 2 bases for V and 3 bases for J; bases not matched to a gene: 7. Germline values: CDR1 SQVTM, CDR2 ANQGSEA.

The chain is built from TRBV10-3 and TRBJ2-7, with a possible D match to TRBD1 (6 bases). In germline, CDR1 is ENHRY, CDR2 SYGVKD. Trimming shortened V by 4 bases and J by 0 bases, and 10 bases separated the two germline ends. The CDR3 is 14 residues long. CDR3 DNA: TGTGCCATCAGTGGACAGGCGAGCTCCTACGAGCAGTACTTC. Translation gives CAISGQASSYEQYF.

This chain connects TRBV5-1 to TRBJ1-1; TRBD1 aligns across 7 bases. The length of the CDR3 is 15 residues. V was clipped by 7 bases and J by 3 bases; unmatched bases: 12. Germline loops: CDR1 SGHRS, CDR2 YFSETQ. CDR3 sequence: CASSPGTGDYTEAFF. CDR3 nucleotides: TGCGCCAGCTCTCCCGGCACAGGGGATTACACTGAAGCTTTCTTT.

V and J are TRBV5-1 and TRBJ1-2, with 11 bases fitting TRBD1. The ends lost 0 bases at V and 6 bases at J; junction bases unmatched: 1. The CDR3 is made up of 14 amino acids. In germline, CDR1 is SGHRS, CDR2 YFSETQ. CDR3 amino acids: CASSLAGQGDGYTF. The CDR3 DNA is TGCGCCAGCAGCTTGGCGGGACAGGGGGATGGCTACACCTTC. Together with reference TRBV5-1 and TRBJ1-2, the CDR3 gives the full variable domain: KAGVTQTPRYLIKTRGQQVTLSCSPISGHRSVSWYQQTPGQGLQFLFEYFSETQRNKGNFPGRFSGRQFSNSRSEMNVSTLELGDSALYLCASSLAGQGDGYTFGSGTRLTVV.

The rearrangement uses TRBV5-5 and TRBJ1-5; tentative D call: TRBD1 (6 bases). V was clipped by 3 bases and J by 3 bases, with 10 bases between them. The CDR3 totals 14 residues. Germline V lookup: CDR1 SGHKS, CDR2 YYEKEE (reference sequence). CDR3 nucleotides: TGTGCCAGCAGCTCTCAGGGGTTCAATCAGCCCCAGCATTTT. Its protein is CASSSQGFNQPQHF.

The V and J genes are TRBV7-9 and TRBJ1-2; D uncertain. V lost 7 bases and J 3 bases, leaving 15 bases between the germline ends. The CDR3 covers 14 residues. Germline CDR1 SEHNR, CDR2 FQNEAQ (reference sequence). CDR3: CASNAGPQYYGYTF. The CDR3 region has the DNA TGTGCCAGCAACGCAGGCCCTCAGTACTATGGCTACACCTTC. Filled out from reference TRBV7-9 and TRBJ1-2, the complete variable domain reads DTGVSQNPRHKITKRGQNVTFRCDPISEHNRLYWYRQTLGQGPEFLTYFQNEAQLEKSRLLSDRFSAERPKGSFSTLEIQRTEQGDSAMYLCASNAGPQYYGYTFGSGTRLTVV.

The chain has TRBV5-1 and TRBJ2-7; 10 bases agree with TRBD1. Germline trimming cut 3 bases from V and 2 bases from J; bases unmatched to any gene: 2. CDR3 length: 14 amino acids. Germline-derived CDR1 and CDR2 are SGHRS and YFSETQ. CDR3: CASSWGQGTYEQYF. The CDR3 DNA reads TGCGCCAGCAGCTGGGGACAGGGGACCTACGAGCAGTACTTC.

The gene calls are TRBV7-8 and TRBJ2-3, with 9 bases that match TRBD2. CDR1 is SGHVS, CDR2 FQNEAQ, per germline. This CDR3 has 17 amino acids. J lost 1 base, V lost 5 bases, and 10 bases had no gene match. The CDR3 DNA follows: TGTGCCAGCAGCCCAGGGCCTCAGCGGGGGGGCACAGATACGCAGTATTTT. This sequence encodes CASSPGPQRGGTDTQYF. Combining the CDR3 with reference TRBV7-8 and TRBJ2-3 gives the whole variable domain GAGVSQSPRYKVAKRGQDVALRCDPISGHVSLFWYQQALGQGPEFLTYFQNEAQLDKSGLPSDRFFAERPEGSVSTLKIQRTQQEDSAVYLCASSPGPQRGGTDTQYFGPGTRLTVL.

The CDR3 DNA is TGTGCCTGGGGGGCAGGGGCGTCCCCAGATACGCAGTATTTT. As protein: CAWGAGASPDTQYF. The rearrangement joins TRBV30 to TRBJ2-3, with D maybe TRBD1 (6 bases). The length of the CDR3 is 14 residues. Deletions cut 5 bases from V and 4 bases from J, with 16 bases between. CDR1 is GTSNPN and CDR2 is SVGIG in the germline V gene (reference sequence).

The genes are TRBV30 and TRBJ1-2, with D perhaps TRBD1 (5 bases). V gave up 5 bases and J gave up 8 bases, with 9 bases separating them. The CDR3 is 10 residues long. Germline loops: CDR1 GTSNPN, CDR2 SVGIG (reference sequence). The CDR3 is CAWGTEGYTF. The CDR3 nucleotides are TGTGCCTGGGGGACGGAGGGCTACACCTTC.

The V gene is TRBV4-1, the J gene TRBJ1-1; D gene unclear. Germline V lookup: CDR1 MGHRA, CDR2 YSYEKL. V shed 0 bases and J shed 1 base, with 9 bases lying between them. The CDR3 is 15 residues long. The CDR3 loop reads CASSQDRIRNTEAFF. The CDR3 DNA sequence: TGCGCCAGCAGCCAAGATCGAATCAGGAACACTGAAGCTTTCTTT.

V gene TRBV5-1 combines with J gene TRBJ1-1, with D uncertain. Trimming pared 7 bases from V and 3 bases from J, leaving 10 bases between. CDR1 and CDR2 (germline): SGHRS, YFSETQ. There are 12 residues in the CDR3. The CDR3 DNA is TGCGCCAGCCGTGTACGGGACACTGAAGCTTTCTTT. Translated: CASRVRDTEAFF.

The genes are TRBV23-1 and TRBJ2-7; weak D call: TRBD1 (6 bases). TRBV23-1 is filed as an ORF, its function uncertain. V was clipped by 5 bases and J by 5 bases, with 16 bases between them. This CDR3 contains 14 residues. CDR3 nucleotides: TGCGCCAGCAGTTCTCACAGGGAAAACCACGAGCAGTACTTC. Amino acids: CASSSHRENHEQYF.

The chain combines TRBV18 with TRBJ2-1; TRBD2 matches 12 bases. After removal of 3 bases from V and 7 bases from J, the junction contained 10 bases not matched to a gene. Germline V gene lookup returns CDR1 KGHSH and CDR2 LQKENI. This CDR3 contains 17 residues. The CDR3 bases are TGTGCCAGCTCACCTACCATGACTAGCGGGAGTAATAATGAGCAGTTCTTC. Translating gives CASSPTMTSGSNNEQFF.

J is TRBJ1-1 and V is TRBV4-2; 11 nucleotides align to TRBD1. The length of the CDR3 is 14 residues. Losses at the gene ends were 1 base for V and 5 bases for J; bases not matched to a gene: 0. Germline V CDR1 and CDR2: LGHNA, YNFKEQ. CDR3 bases: TGTGCCAGCAGCCAAGGGGACAGGGGGACTGAAGCTTTCTTT. This gives the protein CASSQGDRGTEAFF.

The chain employs TRBV11-2 and TRBJ2-4; D possibly corresponds to TRBD2 (5 bases). The germline V gene has CDR1 SGHAT and CDR2 FQNNGV. The CDR3 has 12 amino acids. V gave up 5 bases and J gave up 13 bases, with 15 bases separating them. This CDR3 is CASSQGLLGQYF. The CDR3 nucleotides are TGTGCCAGCAGCCAAGGACTCCTAGGCCAGTACTTC.

The chain employs TRBV5-8 and TRBJ2-2, with 8 bases identical to TRBD1. V was pared by 4 bases and J by 1 base, with 6 bases of the junction left unmatched. Germline-derived CDR1 and CDR2 are SGHTS and YDEGEE. There are 16 residues in the CDR3. The CDR3 loop reads CASSQNRGWNTGELFF. The CDR3 DNA reads as TGTGCCAGCAGCCAAAACAGGGGGTGGAACACCGGGGAGCTGTTTTTT.